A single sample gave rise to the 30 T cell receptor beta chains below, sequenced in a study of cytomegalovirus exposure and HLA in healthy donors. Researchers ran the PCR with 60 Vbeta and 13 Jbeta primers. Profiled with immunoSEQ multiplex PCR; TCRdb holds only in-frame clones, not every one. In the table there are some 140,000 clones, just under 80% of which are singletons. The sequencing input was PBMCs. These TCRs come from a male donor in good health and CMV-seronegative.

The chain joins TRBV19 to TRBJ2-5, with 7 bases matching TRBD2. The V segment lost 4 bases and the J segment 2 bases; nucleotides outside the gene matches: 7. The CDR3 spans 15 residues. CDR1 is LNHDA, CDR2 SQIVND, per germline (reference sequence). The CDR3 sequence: CASSTLMGGQETQYF. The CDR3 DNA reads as TGTGCCAGTAGTACTCTTATGGGAGGGCAAGAGACCCAGTACTTC.

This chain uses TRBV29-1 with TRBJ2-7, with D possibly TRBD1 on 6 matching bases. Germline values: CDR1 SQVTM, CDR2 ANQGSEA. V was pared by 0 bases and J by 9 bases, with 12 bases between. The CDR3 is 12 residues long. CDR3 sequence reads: CSVEENREGQYF. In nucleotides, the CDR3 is TGCAGCGTTGAAGAGAACAGGGAAGGGCAGTACTTC.

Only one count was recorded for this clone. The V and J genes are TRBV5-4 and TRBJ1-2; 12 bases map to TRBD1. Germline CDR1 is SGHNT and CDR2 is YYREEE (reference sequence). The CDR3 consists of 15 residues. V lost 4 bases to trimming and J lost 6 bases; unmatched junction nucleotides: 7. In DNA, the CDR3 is TGTGCCAGCAGCCTCTCCGGGACAGGGGGCCATGGCTACACCTTC. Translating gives CASSLSGTGGHGYTF.

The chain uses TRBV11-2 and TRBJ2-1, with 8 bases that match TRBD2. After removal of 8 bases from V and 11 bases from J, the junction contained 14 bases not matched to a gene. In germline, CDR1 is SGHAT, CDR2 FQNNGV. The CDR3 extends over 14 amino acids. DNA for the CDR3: TGTGCCAGCCTAAGGGAGCGGGGGCGAAACCAGCAGTTCTTC. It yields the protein CASLRERGRNQQFF.

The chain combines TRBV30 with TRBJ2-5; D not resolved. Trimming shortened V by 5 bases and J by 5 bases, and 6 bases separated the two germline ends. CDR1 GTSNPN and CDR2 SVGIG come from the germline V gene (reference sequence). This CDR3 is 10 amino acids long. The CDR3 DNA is TGTGCCTGGGGAGTGGAGACCCAGTACTTC. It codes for CAWGVETQYF.

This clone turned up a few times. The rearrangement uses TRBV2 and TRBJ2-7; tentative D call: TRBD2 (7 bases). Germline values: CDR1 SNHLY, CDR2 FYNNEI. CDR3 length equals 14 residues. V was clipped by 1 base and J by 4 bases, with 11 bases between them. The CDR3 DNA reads TGTGCCAGCAGTGAAGAAAGGGGGGGATACGAGCAGTACTTC. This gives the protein CASSEERGGYEQYF.

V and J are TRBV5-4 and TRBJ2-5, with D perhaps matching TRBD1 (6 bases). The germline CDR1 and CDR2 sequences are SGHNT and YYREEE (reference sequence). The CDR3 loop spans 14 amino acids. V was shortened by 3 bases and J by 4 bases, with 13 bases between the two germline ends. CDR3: CASSSGAAVETQYF. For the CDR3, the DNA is TGTGCCAGCAGCTCAGGGGCAGCAGTAGAGACCCAGTACTTC.

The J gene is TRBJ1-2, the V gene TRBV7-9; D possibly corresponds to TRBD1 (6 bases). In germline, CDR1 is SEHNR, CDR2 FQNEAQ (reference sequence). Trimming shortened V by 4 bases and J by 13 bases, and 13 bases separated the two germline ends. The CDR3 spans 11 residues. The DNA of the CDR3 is TGTGCCAGCAGCTCTACAGGGAGGGGCACCTTC. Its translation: CASSSTGRGTF.

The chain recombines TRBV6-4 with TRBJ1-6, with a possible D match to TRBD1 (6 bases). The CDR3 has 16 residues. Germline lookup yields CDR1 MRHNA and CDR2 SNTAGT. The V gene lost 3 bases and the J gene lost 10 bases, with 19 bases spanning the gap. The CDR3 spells CASSDTARGDHSPLHF. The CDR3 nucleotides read TGTGCCAGCAGTGATACCGCCAGGGGAGATCACTCACCCCTCCACTTT.

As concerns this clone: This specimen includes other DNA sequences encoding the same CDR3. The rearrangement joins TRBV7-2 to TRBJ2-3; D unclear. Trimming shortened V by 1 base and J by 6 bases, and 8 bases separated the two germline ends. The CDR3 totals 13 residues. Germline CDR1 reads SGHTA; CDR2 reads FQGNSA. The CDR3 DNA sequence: TGTGCCAGCAGCTTAGGCGGTACGGATACGCAGTATTTT. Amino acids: CASSLGGTDTQYF.

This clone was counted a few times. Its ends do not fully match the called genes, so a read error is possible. Here the CDR3 DNA reads TGCGCCAGCAGCCAAGATAGGACAGGGGGGGGTGAAAAACTGTTTTTT. It translates to CASSQDRTGGGEKLFF. This sequence joins TRBV7-2 and TRBJ1-4, with TRBD1 identical over 10 bases. This CDR3 has 16 residues. Germline CDR1 SGHTA, CDR2 FQGNSA.

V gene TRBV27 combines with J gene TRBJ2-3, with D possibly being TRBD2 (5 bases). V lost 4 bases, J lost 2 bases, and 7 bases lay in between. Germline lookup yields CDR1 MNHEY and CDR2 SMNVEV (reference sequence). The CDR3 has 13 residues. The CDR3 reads CASSSTNTDTQYF. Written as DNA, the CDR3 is TGTGCCAGCAGTTCGACTAACACAGATACGCAGTATTTT.

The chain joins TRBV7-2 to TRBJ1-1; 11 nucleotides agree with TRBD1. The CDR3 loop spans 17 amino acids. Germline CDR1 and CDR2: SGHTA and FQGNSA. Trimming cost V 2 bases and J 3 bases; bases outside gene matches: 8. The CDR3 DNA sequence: TGTGCCAGCAGCTTATTCTTGGGACAGGGGGTGCACACTGAAGCTTTCTTT. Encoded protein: CASSLFLGQGVHTEAFF.

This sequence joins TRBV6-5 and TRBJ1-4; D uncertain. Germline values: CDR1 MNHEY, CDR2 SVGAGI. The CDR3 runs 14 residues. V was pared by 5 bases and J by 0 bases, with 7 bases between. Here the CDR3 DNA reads TGTGCCAGCAGTACACAACCAACTAATGAAAAACTGTTTTTT. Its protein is CASSTQPTNEKLFF.

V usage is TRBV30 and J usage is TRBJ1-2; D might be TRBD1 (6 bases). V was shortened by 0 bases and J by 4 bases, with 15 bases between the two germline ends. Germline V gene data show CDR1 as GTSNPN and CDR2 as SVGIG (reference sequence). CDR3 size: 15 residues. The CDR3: CAWSVKGQTLYGYTF. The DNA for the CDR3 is TGTGCCTGGAGTGTCAAAGGACAGACCCTCTATGGCTACACCTTC.

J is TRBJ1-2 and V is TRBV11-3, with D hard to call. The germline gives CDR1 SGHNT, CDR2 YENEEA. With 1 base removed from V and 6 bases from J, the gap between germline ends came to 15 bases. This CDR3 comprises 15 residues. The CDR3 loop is CASSLGSPLENGYTF. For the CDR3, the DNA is TGTGCCAGCAGCTTAGGGAGTCCCCTTGAAAATGGCTACACCTTC.

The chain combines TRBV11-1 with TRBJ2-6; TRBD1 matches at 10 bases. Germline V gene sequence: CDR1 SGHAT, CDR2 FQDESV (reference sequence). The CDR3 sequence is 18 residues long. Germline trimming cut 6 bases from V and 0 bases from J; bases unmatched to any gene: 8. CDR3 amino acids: CASSFRDRGSSGANVLTF. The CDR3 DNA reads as TGTGCCAGCAGTTTCCGGGACAGGGGCTCCTCTGGGGCCAACGTCCTGACTTTC.

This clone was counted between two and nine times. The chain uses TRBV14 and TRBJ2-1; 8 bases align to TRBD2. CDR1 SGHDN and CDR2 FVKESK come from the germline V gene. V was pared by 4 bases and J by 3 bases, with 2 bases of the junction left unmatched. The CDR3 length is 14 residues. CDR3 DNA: TGTGCCAGCAGCCCGACTAGCGTCTACAATGAGCAGTTCTTC. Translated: CASSPTSVYNEQFF.

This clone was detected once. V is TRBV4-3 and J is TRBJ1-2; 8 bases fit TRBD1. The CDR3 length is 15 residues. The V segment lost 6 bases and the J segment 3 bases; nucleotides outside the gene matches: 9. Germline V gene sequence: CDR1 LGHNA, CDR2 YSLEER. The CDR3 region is CASRRSLTGDYGYTF. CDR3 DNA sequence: TGCGCCAGCAGACGATCTTTGACAGGGGACTATGGCTACACCTTC.

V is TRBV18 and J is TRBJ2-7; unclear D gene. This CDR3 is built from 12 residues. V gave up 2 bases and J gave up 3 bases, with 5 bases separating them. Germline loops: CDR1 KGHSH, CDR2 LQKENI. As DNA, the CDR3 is TGTGCCAGCTCACCAGTTATCTACGAGCAGTACTTC. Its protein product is CASSPVIYEQYF.

CDR3 nucleotides: TGTGCCAGCTCCTCATGGGACAGGGGCCGTCAGCCCCAGCATTTT. Amino acid sequence: CASSSWDRGRQPQHF. V gene TRBV5-6 combines with J gene TRBJ1-5, with 10 bases that match TRBD1. Trimming cost V 7 bases and J 6 bases; bases outside gene matches: 10. The CDR3 extends over 15 amino acids. The germline V gene has CDR1 SGHDT and CDR2 YYEEEE.

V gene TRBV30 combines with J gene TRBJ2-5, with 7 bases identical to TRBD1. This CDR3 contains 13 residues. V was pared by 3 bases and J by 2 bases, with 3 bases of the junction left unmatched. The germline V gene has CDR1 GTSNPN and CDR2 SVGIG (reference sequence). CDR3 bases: TGTGCCTGGAGCGGGACAGTTCAAGAGACCCAGTACTTC. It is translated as CAWSGTVQETQYF.

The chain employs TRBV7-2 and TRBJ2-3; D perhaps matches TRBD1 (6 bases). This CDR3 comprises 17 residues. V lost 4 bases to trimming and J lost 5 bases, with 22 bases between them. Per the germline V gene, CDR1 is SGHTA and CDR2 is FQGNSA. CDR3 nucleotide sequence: TGTGCCAGCAGCTATCGAGTACGAGGGGGTAGTGGAGATACGCAGTATTTT. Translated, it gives CASSYRVRGGSGDTQYF. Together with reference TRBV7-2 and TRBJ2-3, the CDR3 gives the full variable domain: GAGVSQSPSNKVTEKGKDVELRCDPISGHTALYWYRQSLGQGLEFLIYFQGNSAPDKSGLPSDRFSAERTGGSVSTLTIQRTQQEDSAVYLCASSYRVRGGSGDTQYFGPGTRLTVL.

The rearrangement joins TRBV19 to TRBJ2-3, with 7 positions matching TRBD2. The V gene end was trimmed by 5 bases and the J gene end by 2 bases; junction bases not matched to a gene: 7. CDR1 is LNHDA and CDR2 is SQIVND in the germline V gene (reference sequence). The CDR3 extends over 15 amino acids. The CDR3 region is CASSDRGDYTDTQYF. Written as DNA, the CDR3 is TGTGCCAGTAGTGACCGGGGGGACTACACAGATACGCAGTATTTT.

The CDR3 is CAISSDRGLGYTF. The DNA for the CDR3 is TGTGCCATCAGCTCCGACAGGGGGCTTGGCTACACCTTC. This chain connects TRBV10-3 to TRBJ1-2; 10 bases are shared with TRBD1. With 6 bases clipped from V and 7 bases from J, the junction kept 5 bases outside the gene matches. Germline CDR1 and CDR2: ENHRY and SYGVKD. The CDR3 contains 13 residues.

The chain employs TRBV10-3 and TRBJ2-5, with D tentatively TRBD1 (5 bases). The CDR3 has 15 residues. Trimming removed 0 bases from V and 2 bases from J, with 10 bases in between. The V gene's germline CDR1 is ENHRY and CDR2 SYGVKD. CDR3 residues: CAISESGRVQETQYF. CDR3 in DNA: TGTGCCATCAGTGAGTCGGGCAGGGTGCAAGAGACCCAGTACTTC.

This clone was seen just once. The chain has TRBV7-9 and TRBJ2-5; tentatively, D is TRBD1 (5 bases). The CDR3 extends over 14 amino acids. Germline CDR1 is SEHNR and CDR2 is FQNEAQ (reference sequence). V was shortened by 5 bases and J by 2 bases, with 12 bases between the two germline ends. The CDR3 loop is CASSKDNGQETQYF. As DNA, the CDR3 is TGTGCCAGCAGCAAGGACAACGGGCAAGAGACCCAGTACTTC.

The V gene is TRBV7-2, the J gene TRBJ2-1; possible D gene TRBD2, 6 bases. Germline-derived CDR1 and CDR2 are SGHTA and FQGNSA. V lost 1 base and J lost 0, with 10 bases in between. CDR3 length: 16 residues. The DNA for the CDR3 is TGTGCCAGCAGCTTAGGAGGGACTCCCTCCTACAATGAGCAGTTCTTC. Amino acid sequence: CASSLGGTPSYNEQFF.

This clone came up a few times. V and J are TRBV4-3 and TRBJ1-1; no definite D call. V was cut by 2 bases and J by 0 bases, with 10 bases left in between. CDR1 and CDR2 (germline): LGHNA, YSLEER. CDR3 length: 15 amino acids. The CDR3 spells CASSQLPGMNTEAFF. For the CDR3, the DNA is TGCGCCAGCAGCCAATTGCCAGGCATGAACACTGAAGCTTTCTTT.

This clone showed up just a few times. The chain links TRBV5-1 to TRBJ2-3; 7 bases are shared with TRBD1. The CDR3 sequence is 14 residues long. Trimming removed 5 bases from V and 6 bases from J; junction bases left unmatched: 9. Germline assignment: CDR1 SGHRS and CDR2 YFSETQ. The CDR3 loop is CASRYSPTGDTQYF. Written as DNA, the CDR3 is TGCGCCAGCAGATACAGCCCGACAGGGGATACGCAGTATTTT.